One and the same sample provided the 5 T cell receptor beta chains below, sequenced in a study of OX40 agonist ivuxolimab in advanced cancers. Libraries were built with the immunoSEQ multiplex PCR assay. The clones in this table, taken by TCRdb from immuneACCESS, are in-frame only. Not every clone is retained; where verified, under half of the shortfall comes from an unresolved V gene, and the cause of the rest is unknown. Here the sample has 35,000 or so clones; 70% to 80% occur a single time. The top ten hold under 25% of the sample. Sequencing used CD4+ or CD8+ T cells sorted from blood, obtained in a trial of the OX40 agonist ivuxolimab. These receptors came from an adult with an advanced solid tumor such as melanoma, head and neck, liver or kidney cancer.

Worth noting for this clone: One end of the junction does not line up with germline, which may come from a read error. CDR3 protein: CAIRDSDNEQFF. DNA for the CDR3: TGTGCCATCAGGGACTCCGACAATGAGCAGTTCTTC. V is TRBV10-3 and J is TRBJ2-1; a weak D match, TRBD2 (5 bases). The CDR3 covers 12 residues. The germline V gene encodes CDR1 ENHRY and CDR2 SYGVKD.

The chain links TRBV29-1 to TRBJ2-5; 8 bases align to TRBD1. V was clipped by 6 bases and J by 3 bases; unmatched bases: 9. Germline V CDR1 and CDR2: SQVTM, ANQGSEA. The CDR3 is made up of 14 amino acids. The CDR3: CSVQPGGWKETQYF. CDR3 in DNA: TGCAGCGTCCAGCCAGGGGGCTGGAAAGAGACCCAGTACTTC.

J is TRBJ2-1 and V is TRBV7-6; D is undetermined. Trimming shortened V by 0 bases and J by 9 bases, and 9 bases separated the two germline ends. CDR1 and CDR2 from the germline V gene are SGHVS and FNYEAQ. CDR3 length: 13 residues. The CDR3 nucleotides are TGTGCCAGCAGCTTAGCTTCGGTCTCTGAGCAGTTCTTC. Translation gives CASSLASVSEQFF. Variable domain in full (rest from reference TRBV7-6 and TRBJ2-1): GAGVSQSPRYKVTKRGQDVALRCDPISGHVSLYWYRQALGQGPEFLTYFNYEAQQDKSGLPNDRFSAERPEGSISTLTIQRTEQRDSAMYRCASSLASVSEQFFGPGTRLTVL.

The chain joins TRBV11-2 to TRBJ1-2; tentatively, D is TRBD1 (5 bases). CDR1 SGHAT and CDR2 FQNNGV come from the germline V gene. The CDR3 totals 15 residues. Trimming left V 2 bases short and J 6 bases short, with 16 bases between. Written as DNA, the CDR3 is TGTGCCAGCAGCTTAATCCCCGGGGCAACGGATGGCTACACCTTC. Amino acid sequence: CASSLIPGATDGYTF.

This chain uses TRBV27 with TRBJ2-5, with D perhaps matching TRBD2 (6 bases). Germline V CDR1 and CDR2: MNHEY, SMNVEV (reference sequence). The V and J ends lost 4 bases and 4 bases respectively, with 16 bases between them. The CDR3 extends over 15 amino acids. The CDR3 loop is CASSSYGLGGETQYF. The DNA of the CDR3 is TGTGCCAGCAGTTCCTACGGGCTGGGGGGAGAGACCCAGTACTTC.